Below, one TCR beta chain is given with its context. V lost 1 base and J lost 5; bases outside the gene matches: 7. CDR3 length equals 15 residues. CDR1 and CDR2 from the germline V gene are LNHDA and SQIVND (reference sequence). The table came from immunoSEQ multiplex PCR; TCRdb's copy has only in-frame clones and leaves some out. Among 55,000 to 90,000 clones, 82% were seen once, and the ten largest hold 0.4% to 0.45%. These data originate in a study of OX40 agonist ivuxolimab in advanced cancers. The sequence was obtained from an adult with an advanced solid tumor such as melanoma, head and neck, liver or kidney cancer. Sequenced here: CD4+ or CD8+ T cells sorted from blood, sampled in a trial of the OX40 agonist ivuxolimab. The V call is TRBV19, the J call TRBJ1-1; 7 bases fit TRBD1. CDR3 coding DNA: TGTGCCAGTAGTATAGGCCTACAGGGGAGGACTGAAGCTTTCTTT. Encoded protein: CASSIGLQGRTEAFF.